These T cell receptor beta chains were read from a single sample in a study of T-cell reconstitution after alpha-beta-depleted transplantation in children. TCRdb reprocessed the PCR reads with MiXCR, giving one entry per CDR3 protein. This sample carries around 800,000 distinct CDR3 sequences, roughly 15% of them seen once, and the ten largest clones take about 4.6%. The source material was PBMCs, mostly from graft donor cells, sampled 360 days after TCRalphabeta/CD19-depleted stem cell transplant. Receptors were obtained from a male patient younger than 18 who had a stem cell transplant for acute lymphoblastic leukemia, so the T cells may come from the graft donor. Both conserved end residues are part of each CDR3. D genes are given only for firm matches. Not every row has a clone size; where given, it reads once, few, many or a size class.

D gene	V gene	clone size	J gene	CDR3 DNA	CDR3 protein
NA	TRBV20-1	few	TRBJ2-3	TGCAGTGCCCCCGCTTTAGGTGGTACGCAGTATTTT	CSAPALGGTQYF
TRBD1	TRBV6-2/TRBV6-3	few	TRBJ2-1	TGTGCCAGCAGTTATGGGGACAGGGTATACAATGAGCAGTTCTTC	CASSYGDRVYNEQFF
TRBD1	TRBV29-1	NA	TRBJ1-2	TGCAGCGTTGATACGGGACAGAGCCCTAACTATGGCTACACCTTC	CSVDTGQSPNYGYTF
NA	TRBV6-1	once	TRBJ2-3	TGTGCCAGCAGTGCATACAGGGACACAGATACGCAGTATTTT	CASSAYRDTDTQYF
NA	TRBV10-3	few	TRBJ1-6	TGTGCCATCAGGGCTAGCGAGTGGGACGCCCGAAATTCACCCCTCCACTTT	CAIRASEWDARNSPLHF
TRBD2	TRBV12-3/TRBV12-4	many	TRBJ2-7	TGTGCCAGCTTTGGTAGCGGGGGTAGCTCCTACGAGCAGTACTTC	CASFGSGGSSYEQYF
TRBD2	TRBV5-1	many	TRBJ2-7	TGCGCCAGTCAGACTAGCGGGAGTCCGGACGAGCAGTACTTC	CASQTSGSPDEQYF
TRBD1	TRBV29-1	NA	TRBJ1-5	TGCAGCGTTGCCTTTGGGACAGCAAATCAGCCCCAGCATTTT	CSVAFGTANQPQHF
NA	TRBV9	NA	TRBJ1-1	TGTGCCAGCAGCGTCCAACGGAACACTGAAGCTTTCTTT	CASSVQRNTEAFF
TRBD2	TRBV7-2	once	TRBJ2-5	TGTGCCAGCAGCTTAGCGTTTAGCGGGAGTGGGACCCAGTACTTC	CASSLAFSGSGTQYF
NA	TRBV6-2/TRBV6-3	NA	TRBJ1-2	TGTGCCAGCAACCCCCGTTCGCTGGAGGTAGGCTACACCTTC	CASNPRSLEVGYTF
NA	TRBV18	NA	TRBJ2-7	TGTGCCAGCTCCCACCCCGGGGCAACCTACGAGCAGTACTTC	CASSHPGATYEQYF
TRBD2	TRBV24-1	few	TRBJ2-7	TGTGCCACCAGTGAAGGCGGGAGAGGAGCCTACGAGCAGTACTTC	CATSEGGRGAYEQYF
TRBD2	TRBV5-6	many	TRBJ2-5	TGTGCCAGCAGCTTTATAGCGGGAGAGGAGACCCAGTACTTC	CASSFIAGEETQYF
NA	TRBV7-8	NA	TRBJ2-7	TGTGCCAGCAGCCCCCCCCGGGGCGGGATCCTACGAGGGCAGTACTTC	CASSPPRGGILRGQYF
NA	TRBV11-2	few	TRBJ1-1	TGTGCCAGCAGCTCCCCCTGGACGGTGAACACTGAAGCTTTCTTT	CASSSPWTVNTEAFF
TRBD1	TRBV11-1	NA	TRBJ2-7	TGTGCCAGCAGGCGCTGGACAGGGGGTTACTCTCCGAGCTCCTACGAGCAGTACTTC	CASRRWTGGYSPSSYEQYF
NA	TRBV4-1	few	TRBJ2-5	TGCGCCAGCAGCCAGTCCGTGGACGTAATACAAGAGACCCAGTACTTC	CASSQSVDVIQETQYF
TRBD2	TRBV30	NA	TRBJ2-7	TGTGCCTGGAGGGGACTAGCGGGAGGGACCTACGAGCAGTACTTC	CAWRGLAGGTYEQYF
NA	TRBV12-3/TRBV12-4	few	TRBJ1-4	TGTGCCAGCAGTTCCCATTCGGAAAAACTGTTTTTT	CASSSHSEKLFF
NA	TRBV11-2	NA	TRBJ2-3	TGTGCCAGCAGCTTGGGACAACAAAGCACAGATACGCAGTATTTT	CASSLGQQSTDTQYF
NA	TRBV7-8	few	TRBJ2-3	TGTGCCAGCAGCTTACGGGGCGGAGTTTCCACAGATACGCAGTATTTT	CASSLRGGVSTDTQYF
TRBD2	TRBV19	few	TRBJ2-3	TGTGCCAGTAGTACCCTCGGGACTATCTTTACAGATACGCAGTATTTT	CASSTLGTIFTDTQYF
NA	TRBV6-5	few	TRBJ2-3	TGTGCCAGCCACCACTCAGATACGCAGTATTTT	CASHHSDTQYF
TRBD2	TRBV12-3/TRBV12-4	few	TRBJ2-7	TGTGCCTGCAGTGACCTGACTAGCGGGAGGCCTTCCCGATACTACGAGCAGTACTTC	CACSDLTSGRPSRYYEQYF
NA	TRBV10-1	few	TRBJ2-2	TGCGCCAGCAGTGAGCAGGGACACGGGGAGCTGTTTTTT	CASSEQGHGELFF
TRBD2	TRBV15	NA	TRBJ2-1	TGTGCCACCAGCAGAGTCCCTAGCGGATTCTACAATGAGCAGTTCTTC	CATSRVPSGFYNEQFF
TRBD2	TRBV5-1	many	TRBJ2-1	TGCGCCAGCAGCTTTACCGGGGGGAGCTCCTACAATGAGCAGTTCTTC	CASSFTGGSSYNEQFF
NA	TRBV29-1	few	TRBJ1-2	TGCAGCGTTGAACCACAGAACTATGGCTACACCTTC	CSVEPQNYGYTF
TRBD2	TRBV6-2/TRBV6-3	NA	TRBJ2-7	TGTGCCAGCAGTTACCCAAAAAGAGCGGGGCTACGGTACGAGCAGTACTTC	CASSYPKRAGLRYEQYF
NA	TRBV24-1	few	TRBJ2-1	TGTGCCACCAGGAGAACCCCAGGGAAGGGGCCCAATGAGCAGTTCTTC	CATRRTPGKGPNEQFF
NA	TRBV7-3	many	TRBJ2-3	TGTGCCAGCAGCTTAACCGGGGTTAGCACAGATACGCAGTATTTT	CASSLTGVSTDTQYF
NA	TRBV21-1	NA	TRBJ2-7	TGTGCCAGCAGCAAAGACCGGGGAACCCCGGGACTAGCAAGGTACGAGCAGTACTTC	CASSKDRGTPGLARYEQYF
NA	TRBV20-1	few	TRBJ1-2	TGCAGTGTACGGACAGTCTATGGCTACACCTTC	CSVRTVYGYTF
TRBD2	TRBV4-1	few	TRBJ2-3	TGCGCCAGCAGCCACCCCAGCGGGAAGAGCACAGATACGCAGTATTTT	CASSHPSGKSTDTQYF
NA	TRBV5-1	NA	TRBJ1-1	TGCGCCAGCAGCTGGGCCCTTATGAACACTGAAGCTTTCTTT	CASSWALMNTEAFF
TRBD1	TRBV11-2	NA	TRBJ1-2	TGTGCCAGCAGCTTAGGACAGGGTTGGACAGGCCCGAAATTCTATGGCTACACCTTC	CASSLGQGWTGPKFYGYTF
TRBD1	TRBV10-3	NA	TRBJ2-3	TGTGCCATCAGTGGTGACAGGGTAGATACGCAGTATTTT	CAISGDRVDTQYF
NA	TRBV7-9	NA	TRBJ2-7	TGTGCCAGCAGCTTAGGTGGACAGCCCTCCTACGAGCAGTACTTC	CASSLGGQPSYEQYF
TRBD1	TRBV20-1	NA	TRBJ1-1	TGCAGTCCCGAACCGGGACAGATATCCCATGAAGCTTTCTTT	CSPEPGQISHEAFF
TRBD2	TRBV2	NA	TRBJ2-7	TGTGCCAGCAGGGATAGCGGGAGGGCCAACGAGCAGTACTTC	CASRDSGRANEQYF
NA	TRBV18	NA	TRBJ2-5	TGTGCCAGCTCACCACGAGGGAATCTGCAAGAGACCCAGTACTTC	CASSPRGNLQETQYF
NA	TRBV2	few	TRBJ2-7	TGTGCCACCCACCTGGCTAGTCCCTACGAGCAGTACTTC	CATHLASPYEQYF
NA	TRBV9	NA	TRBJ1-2	TGTGCCAGCAGCGTAGAATTGTTCGGCTATGGCTTCACCTTC	CASSVELFGYGFTF
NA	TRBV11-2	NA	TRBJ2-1	TGTGCCAGCAGCTTAGTGAAGGGGGGCTCCTACAATGAGCAGTTCTTC	CASSLVKGGSYNEQFF
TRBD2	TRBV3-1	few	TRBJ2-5	TGTGCCAGCAGCCTCGGGACTAGCGCTAAGTACGAGACCCAGTACTTC	CASSLGTSAKYETQYF
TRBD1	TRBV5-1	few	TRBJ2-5	TGCGCCAGCAGCTCTTACCGGGACAGGGAAGAGACCCAGTACTTC	CASSSYRDREETQYF
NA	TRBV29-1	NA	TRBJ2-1	TGCAGCGTTGCCCTTACGACAGGTCCCCTCTACAATGAGCAGTTCTTC	CSVALTTGPLYNEQFF
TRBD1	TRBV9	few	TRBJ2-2	TGTGCCAGCAGCCCAACGACAGGGATCGACACCGGGGAGCTGTTTTTT	CASSPTTGIDTGELFF
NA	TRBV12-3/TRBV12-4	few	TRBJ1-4	TGTGCCAGCAGTTTTGACGTCCAGGTGGTGGTAGGAAAACTGTTTTTT	CASSFDVQVVVGKLFF
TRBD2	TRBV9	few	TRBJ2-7	TGTGCCAGCAGCGCCAACTCGGGACTAGCCATCTACGAGCAGTACTTC	CASSANSGLAIYEQYF
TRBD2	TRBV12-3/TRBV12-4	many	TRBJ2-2	TGTGCCAGCAGCCCAACTAGCGTGGTCACCGGGGAGCTGTTTTTT	CASSPTSVVTGELFF
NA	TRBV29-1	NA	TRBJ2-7	TGCAGCGTTGCCCCCCAAGGTGCCCACTACGAGCAGTACTTC	CSVAPQGAHYEQYF
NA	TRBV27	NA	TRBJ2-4	TGTGCCAGCAGTTATGGAGGGGCGGTAGCCAAAAACATTCAGTACTTC	CASSYGGAVAKNIQYF
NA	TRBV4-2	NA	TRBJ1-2	TGTGCCAGCAGCCAAGAAAGTGCGGCAGGGCGGTATGGCTACACCTTC	CASSQESAAGRYGYTF
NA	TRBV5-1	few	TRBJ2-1	TGCGCCAGCAGCAGCCGCAGGGGAAAATCCTACAATGAGCAGTTCTTC	CASSSRRGKSYNEQFF
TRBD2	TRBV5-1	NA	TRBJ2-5	TGCGCCACCAACGACAAACCGGGACTAGCGGGAGAGACCCAGTACTTC	CATNDKPGLAGETQYF